The rows below give T cell receptor beta chains drawn from one sample of a study of read filtering for tumor transcriptome and immune sequencing. TCRdb processed the reads anew with MiXCR; each CDR3 protein has one entry. The table has some 130,000 distinct CDR3 sequences, 10% to 15% seen once. Sequencing was carried out using a population of CD138-negative cells sorted from bone marrow. The receptors stem from a donor over 35 with multiple myeloma. The CDR3 runs from the conserved cysteine through the conserved F or W. The order of the fields is clone size, V gene, D gene, J gene, CDR3 DNA, CDR3 protein. D genes are given only for firm matches. The size entry is marked missing in some rows and otherwise reads once, few, many or a size class.

clone_size: many
v_call: TRBV4-1
d_call: NA
j_call: TRBJ1-1
cdr3_nt: TGCGCCAGCAGCCAAACAGGGAACACTGAAGCTTTCTTT
cdr3_aa: CASSQTGNTEAFF

clone_size: few
v_call: TRBV12-3/TRBV12-4
d_call: TRBD1
j_call: TRBJ2-2
cdr3_nt: TGTGCCAGCAGTTCCGGGACAGGGGGCCCCGGGGAGCTGTTTTTT
cdr3_aa: CASSSGTGGPGELFF

clone_size: many
v_call: TRBV24-1
d_call: NA
j_call: TRBJ1-1
cdr3_nt: TGTGCCACCAGTGATTCGCGCCGGGGGGGATGGGGAAGCACTGAAGCTTTCTTT
cdr3_aa: CATSDSRRGGWGSTEAFF

clone_size: many
v_call: TRBV13
d_call: TRBD1
j_call: TRBJ1-1
cdr3_nt: TGTGCCAGCAGCCCACGGACAGGGAAATACACTGAAGCTTTCTTT
cdr3_aa: CASSPRTGKYTEAFF

clone_size: many
v_call: TRBV28
d_call: NA
j_call: TRBJ2-7
cdr3_nt: TGTGCCAGCAGTTTGGGGAGGCAGCTTGTCGGGCAGTACTTC
cdr3_aa: CASSLGRQLVGQYF

clone_size: many
v_call: TRBV7-9
d_call: NA
j_call: TRBJ2-1
cdr3_nt: TGTGCCAGCAGCTTAACCGTGGGGGGCAATGAGCAGTTCTTC
cdr3_aa: CASSLTVGGNEQFF

clone_size: many
v_call: TRBV24-1
d_call: TRBD1
j_call: TRBJ2-1
cdr3_nt: TGTGCCACCAGTGACCCGGGACAGGGTTATGAGCAGTTCTTC
cdr3_aa: CATSDPGQGYEQFF

clone_size: many
v_call: TRBV24-1
d_call: NA
j_call: TRBJ2-1
cdr3_nt: TGTGCCACCAGTAGCCCGGGCGCGGGTGACAATGAGCAGTTCTTC
cdr3_aa: CATSSPGAGDNEQFF

clone_size: many
v_call: TRBV20-1
d_call: TRBD2
j_call: TRBJ2-7
cdr3_nt: TGCAGTCAACTAGCGGGAGGGCGCTACGAGCAGTACTTC
cdr3_aa: CSQLAGGRYEQYF

clone_size: many
v_call: TRBV20-1
d_call: NA
j_call: TRBJ2-2
cdr3_nt: TGCAGTGCTAGAGATCAAAGGGTCGGGGAGCTGTTTTTT
cdr3_aa: CSARDQRVGELFF

clone_size: many
v_call: TRBV29-1
d_call: NA
j_call: TRBJ2-1
cdr3_nt: TGCAGCGTTACCTCTCTCAATGAGCAGTTCTTC
cdr3_aa: CSVTSLNEQFF

clone_size: NA
v_call: TRBV20-1
d_call: TRBD1
j_call: TRBJ2-3
cdr3_nt: TGCAGTGCTACCAAGACAGGGAGCACAGATACGCAGTATTTT
cdr3_aa: CSATKTGSTDTQYF

clone_size: many
v_call: TRBV11-2
d_call: TRBD1
j_call: TRBJ1-1
cdr3_nt: TGTGCCAGCAGCCCAAACCGGGACAGGGGAGGCGGTGAAGCTTTCTTT
cdr3_aa: CASSPNRDRGGGEAFF

clone_size: many
v_call: TRBV3-1
d_call: NA
j_call: TRBJ2-1
cdr3_nt: TGTGCCAGCAGCTCCCGGACCACGCGGGGCTACAATGAGCAGTTCTTC
cdr3_aa: CASSSRTTRGYNEQFF

clone_size: many
v_call: TRBV5-1
d_call: TRBD1
j_call: TRBJ2-1
cdr3_nt: TGCGCCAGCAGTCATGACAGGGGGATCTACAATGAGCAGTTCTTC
cdr3_aa: CASSHDRGIYNEQFF

clone_size: NA
v_call: TRBV9
d_call: NA
j_call: TRBJ2-2
cdr3_nt: TGTGCCAGCAGCGTTTCCCCCGTTACTACAACCACCGGGCAGCTGTTTTTT
cdr3_aa: CASSVSPVTTTTGQLFF

clone_size: many
v_call: TRBV20-1
d_call: NA
j_call: TRBJ2-2
cdr3_nt: TGCAGTGCTAGTAGCGGCCAGAACACCGGGGAGCTGTTTTTT
cdr3_aa: CSASSGQNTGELFF

clone_size: NA
v_call: TRBV11-2
d_call: TRBD1
j_call: TRBJ2-3
cdr3_nt: TGTGCCAGCGGCCCCGGGACAGCCACAGATACGCAGTATTTT
cdr3_aa: CASGPGTATDTQYF

clone_size: many
v_call: TRBV7-9
d_call: TRBD2
j_call: TRBJ2-2
cdr3_nt: TGTGCCAGCAGTCGGAGCGGGGTATCGGACACCGGGGAGCTGTTTTTT
cdr3_aa: CASSRSGVSDTGELFF

clone_size: many
v_call: TRBV5-1
d_call: NA
j_call: TRBJ2-7
cdr3_nt: TGCGCCAGCAGCTTGCCCGGGGCCTACGAGCAGTACTTC
cdr3_aa: CASSLPGAYEQYF

clone_size: many
v_call: TRBV6-1
d_call: NA
j_call: TRBJ1-1
cdr3_nt: TGTGCCAGCAGTCTATCCCAATTGGGGACTGAAGCTTTCTTT
cdr3_aa: CASSLSQLGTEAFF

clone_size: many
v_call: TRBV20-1
d_call: NA
j_call: TRBJ2-3
cdr3_nt: TGCAGTGCTAGCTTACCAGATACGCAGTATTTT
cdr3_aa: CSASLPDTQYF

clone_size: many
v_call: TRBV10-3
d_call: TRBD1
j_call: TRBJ2-5
cdr3_nt: TGTGCCATCAGTGAGCCCGGGACAGGGGGCCTAAAGACCCAGTACTTC
cdr3_aa: CAISEPGTGGLKTQYF

clone_size: NA
v_call: TRBV5-5
d_call: NA
j_call: TRBJ2-7
cdr3_nt: TGTGCCAGCAGCTCCTGGGACTCCACCTACGAGCAGTACTTC
cdr3_aa: CASSSWDSTYEQYF

clone_size: many
v_call: TRBV7-2
d_call: NA
j_call: TRBJ2-3
cdr3_nt: TGTGCCAGCACCCGCCTAGATACGCAGTATTTT
cdr3_aa: CASTRLDTQYF

clone_size: many
v_call: TRBV4-2
d_call: TRBD2
j_call: TRBJ2-1
cdr3_nt: TGTGCCAGCAGCCAAGTCTCTAGCGGGAGGGCCAGGGAGCAGTTCTTC
cdr3_aa: CASSQVSSGRAREQFF

clone_size: many
v_call: TRBV10-3
d_call: TRBD1
j_call: TRBJ2-2
cdr3_nt: TGTGCCGGAGGACAGGGCGTGGACACCGGGGAGCTGTTTTTT
cdr3_aa: CAGGQGVDTGELFF

clone_size: many
v_call: TRBV6-2/TRBV6-3
d_call: TRBD1
j_call: TRBJ1-1
cdr3_nt: TGTGCCAGCGACAGGGGAAGTGAAGCTTTCTTT
cdr3_aa: CASDRGSEAFF

clone_size: NA
v_call: TRBV12-3/TRBV12-4
d_call: NA
j_call: TRBJ1-3
cdr3_nt: TGTGCCAGCAATCAGATAAACACCATATATTTT
cdr3_aa: CASNQINTIYF

clone_size: many
v_call: TRBV7-9
d_call: TRBD2
j_call: TRBJ2-1
cdr3_nt: TGTGCCAGCAGCTTAGCGGTAGCGGGAAAGGGTGAGCAGTTCTTC
cdr3_aa: CASSLAVAGKGEQFF

clone_size: many
v_call: TRBV27
d_call: TRBD1
j_call: TRBJ1-1
cdr3_nt: TGTGCCAGCAAGAGACAGGGGCCCACTGAAGCTTTCTTT
cdr3_aa: CASKRQGPTEAFF

clone_size: many
v_call: TRBV5-1
d_call: NA
j_call: TRBJ1-1
cdr3_nt: TGCGCCAGCAGCTTGCCTTCCTCGAACACTGAAGCTTTCTTT
cdr3_aa: CASSLPSSNTEAFF

clone_size: many
v_call: TRBV6-5
d_call: NA
j_call: TRBJ1-1
cdr3_nt: TGTGCCAGCAGTCCCTACGAACAGGGAGGGGCTGAAGCTTTCTTT
cdr3_aa: CASSPYEQGGAEAFF

clone_size: many
v_call: TRBV4-1
d_call: NA
j_call: TRBJ2-1
cdr3_nt: TGCGCCAGCAGCCAAATGGTGACAGGTCCCTACAATGAGCAGTTCTTC
cdr3_aa: CASSQMVTGPYNEQFF

clone_size: many
v_call: TRBV3-1
d_call: NA
j_call: TRBJ2-3
cdr3_nt: TGTGCCAGCAGCCAAAGGAGCACAGATACGCAGTATTTT
cdr3_aa: CASSQRSTDTQYF

clone_size: NA
v_call: TRBV7-2
d_call: NA
j_call: TRBJ2-2
cdr3_nt: TGTGCCAGCAGCCCACAGGGTGGCACGAGCACCGGGGAGCTGCTTTTT
cdr3_aa: CASSPQGGTSTGELLF

clone_size: many
v_call: TRBV5-1
d_call: NA
j_call: TRBJ2-2
cdr3_nt: TGCGCCAGCAGCTTGGTTTCCGGACAGAACACCGGGGAGCTGTTTTTT
cdr3_aa: CASSLVSGQNTGELFF

clone_size: many
v_call: TRBV7-9
d_call: NA
j_call: TRBJ2-3
cdr3_nt: TGTGCCAGCAGCTTTACGGGTCTCGAGGGAGTAAGGGCAGATACGCAGTATTTT
cdr3_aa: CASSFTGLEGVRADTQYF

clone_size: NA
v_call: TRBV29-1
d_call: TRBD2
j_call: TRBJ2-1
cdr3_nt: TGCAGCGTTGTTTCCAACGGACTAGCGGGGGGAGTTGAGCAGTTCTTC
cdr3_aa: CSVVSNGLAGGVEQFF

clone_size: once
v_call: TRBV7-9
d_call: TRBD1
j_call: TRBJ2-7
cdr3_nt: TGTGCCAGCAGCTTAGACAGGGGGCCCCACGAGCAGTACTTC
cdr3_aa: CASSLDRGPHEQYF

clone_size: many
v_call: TRBV28
d_call: NA
j_call: TRBJ1-5
cdr3_nt: TGTGCCAGCAGTCCCGCGCTGAGCAATCAGCCCCAGCATTTT
cdr3_aa: CASSPALSNQPQHF

clone_size: many
v_call: TRBV5-8
d_call: NA
j_call: TRBJ1-4
cdr3_nt: TGTGCCAGCAGCTCCCAGGGGCTCCATGAAAAACTGTTTTTT
cdr3_aa: CASSSQGLHEKLFF

clone_size: many
v_call: TRBV9
d_call: NA
j_call: TRBJ2-2
cdr3_nt: TGTGCCAGCAGCGTAGGTCCGAACACCGGGGAGCTGTTTTTT
cdr3_aa: CASSVGPNTGELFF

clone_size: NA
v_call: TRBV18
d_call: NA
j_call: TRBJ2-2
cdr3_nt: TGTGCCAGCTCACCACCACAGGCGCGTAACACCGGGGAGCTGTTTTTT
cdr3_aa: CASSPPQARNTGELFF